This T cell receptor (beta chain) was observed in a study of blood T cells in healthy people across ages. Regarding the study as a whole: A roughly linear fall in TCR beta diversity per million T cells was seen with increasing age.

A sample-barcoded 5' primer and a J-beta primer mix were used in a second PCR of roughly 6 to 11 cycles. There were at least 2.5 million CDR3-containing paired-end reads obtained from each sample. TCRdb re-called the 5' RACE reads with MiXCR, one entry per CDR3 protein. The table lists 700,000 or so distinct CDR3 sequences, 35% to 50% of them singletons. Isolation per sample recovered at least 6 million PBMCs. A note on this clonotype: What it binds is unknown.

The ends were cut back, 8 bases at V and 7 bases at J, with 21 bases in the middle. Germline assignment: CDR1 MNHEY and CDR2 SVGEGT. This CDR3 is 14 amino acids long. The rearrangement links TRBV6-2 or TRBV6-3 to TRBJ2-7; the D gene is possibly TRBD2 (6 bases). Input material: blood. The TCR comes from a man of 80 years or more in good health. Here the CDR3 DNA reads TGTGCCAGCGCGGGATCTCTAGCAGGGCGGGAGCAGTACTTC. The encoded protein is CASAGSLAGREQYF.